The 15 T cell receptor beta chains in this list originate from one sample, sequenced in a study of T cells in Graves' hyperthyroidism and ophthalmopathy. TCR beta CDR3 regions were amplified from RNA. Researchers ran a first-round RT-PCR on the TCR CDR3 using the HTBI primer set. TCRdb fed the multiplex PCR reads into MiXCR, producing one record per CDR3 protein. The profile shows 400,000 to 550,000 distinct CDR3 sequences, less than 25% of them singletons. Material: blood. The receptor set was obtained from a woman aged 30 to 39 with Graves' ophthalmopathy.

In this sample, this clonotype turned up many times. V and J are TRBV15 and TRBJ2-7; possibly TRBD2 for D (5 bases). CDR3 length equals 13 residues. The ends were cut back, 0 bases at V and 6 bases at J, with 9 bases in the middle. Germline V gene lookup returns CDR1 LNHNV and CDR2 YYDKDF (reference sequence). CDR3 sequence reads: CATSRDWGAEQYF. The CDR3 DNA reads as TGTGCCACCAGCAGAGATTGGGGAGCCGAGCAGTACTTC.

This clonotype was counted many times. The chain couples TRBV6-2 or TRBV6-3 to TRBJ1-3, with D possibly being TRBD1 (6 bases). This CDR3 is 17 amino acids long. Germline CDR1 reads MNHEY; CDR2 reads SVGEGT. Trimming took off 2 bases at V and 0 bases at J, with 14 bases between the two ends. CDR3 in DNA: TGTGCCAGCAGTTACGGGGGCACGCGAACCTCTGGAAACACCATATATTTT. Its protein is CASSYGGTRTSGNTIYF.

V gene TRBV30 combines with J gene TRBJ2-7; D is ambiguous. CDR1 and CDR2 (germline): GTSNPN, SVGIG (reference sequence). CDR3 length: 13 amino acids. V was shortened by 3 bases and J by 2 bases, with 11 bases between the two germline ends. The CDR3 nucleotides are TGTGCCTGGAGCCCGACACGTACCTACGAGCAGTACTTC. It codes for CAWSPTRTYEQYF.

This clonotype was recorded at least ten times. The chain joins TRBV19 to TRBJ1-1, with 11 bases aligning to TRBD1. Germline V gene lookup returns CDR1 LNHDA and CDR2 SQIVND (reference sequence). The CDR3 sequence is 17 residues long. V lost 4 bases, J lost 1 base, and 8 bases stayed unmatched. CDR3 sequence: CASSRTGGERENTEAFF. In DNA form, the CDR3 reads TGTGCCAGTAGTAGGACAGGGGGCGAGCGTGAGAACACTGAAGCTTTCTTT.

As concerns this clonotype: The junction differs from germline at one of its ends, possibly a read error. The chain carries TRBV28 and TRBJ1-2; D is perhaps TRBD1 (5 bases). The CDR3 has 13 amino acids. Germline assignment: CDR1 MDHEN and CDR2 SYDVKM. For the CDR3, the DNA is TGTGCCAACGGGGCAGAGTCTAACTATGGCTACGCCTTC. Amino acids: CANGAESNYGYAF.

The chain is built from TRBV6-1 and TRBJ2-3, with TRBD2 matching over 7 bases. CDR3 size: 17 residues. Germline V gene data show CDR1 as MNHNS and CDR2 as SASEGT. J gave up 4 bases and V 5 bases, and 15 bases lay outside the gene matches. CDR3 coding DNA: TGTGCCAGCAGTAAACCGGGACTACCGACGGGCTCAGATACGCAGTATTTT. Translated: CASSKPGLPTGSDTQYF.

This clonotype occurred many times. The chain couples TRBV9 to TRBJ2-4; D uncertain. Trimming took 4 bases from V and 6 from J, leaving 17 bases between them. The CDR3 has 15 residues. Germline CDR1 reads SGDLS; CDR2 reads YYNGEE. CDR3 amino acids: CASSPNGLGLNIQYF. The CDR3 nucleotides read TGTGCCAGCAGCCCTAACGGGCTCGGGCTAAACATTCAGTACTTC.

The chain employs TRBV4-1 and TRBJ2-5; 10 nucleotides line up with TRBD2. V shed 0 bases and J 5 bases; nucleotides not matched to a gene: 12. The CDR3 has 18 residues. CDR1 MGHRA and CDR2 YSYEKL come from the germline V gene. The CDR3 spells CASSQEAPSGGAWETQYF. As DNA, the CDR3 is TGCGCCAGCAGCCAAGAGGCCCCCAGCGGGGGGGCATGGGAGACCCAGTACTTC.

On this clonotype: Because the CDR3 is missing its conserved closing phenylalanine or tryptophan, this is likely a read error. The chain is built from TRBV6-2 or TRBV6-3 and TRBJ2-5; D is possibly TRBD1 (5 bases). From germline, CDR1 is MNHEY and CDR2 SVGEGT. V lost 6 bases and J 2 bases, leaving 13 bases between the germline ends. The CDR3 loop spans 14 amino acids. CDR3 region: CASRRQFGQETQYI. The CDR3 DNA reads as TGTGCCAGCAGACGACAGTTTGGGCAAGAGACCCAGTACATC.

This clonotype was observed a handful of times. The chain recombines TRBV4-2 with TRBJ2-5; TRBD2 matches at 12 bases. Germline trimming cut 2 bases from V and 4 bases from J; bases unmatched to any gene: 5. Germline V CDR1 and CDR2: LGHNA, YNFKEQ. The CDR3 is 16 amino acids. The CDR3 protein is CASSQLSTSGGETQYF. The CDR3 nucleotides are TGTGCCAGCAGCCAACTCTCGACTAGCGGGGGAGAGACCCAGTACTTC.

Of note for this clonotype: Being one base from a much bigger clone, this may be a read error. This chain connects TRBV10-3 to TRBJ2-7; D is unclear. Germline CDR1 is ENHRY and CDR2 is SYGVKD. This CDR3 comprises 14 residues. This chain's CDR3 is CAISEIPSSYQQYF. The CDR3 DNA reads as TGTGCCATCAGTGAAATCCCGAGCTCCTACCAGCAGTACTTC.

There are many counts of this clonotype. This CDR3 is CASSPNFGRSMNTEAFF. The CDR3 DNA reads as TGTGCCAGTAGTCCCAACTTTGGCAGAAGCATGAACACTGAAGCTTTCTTT. This chain uses TRBV19 with TRBJ1-1; D remains ambiguous. Trimming cost V 5 bases and J 0 bases, with 19 bases left between them. In germline, CDR1 is LNHDA, CDR2 SQIVND (reference sequence). The CDR3 has 17 amino acids. Looking up the rest from reference TRBV19 and TRBJ1-1 gives the full variable domain: DGGITQSPKYLFRKEGQNVTLSCEQNLNHDAMYWYRQDPGQGLRLIYYSQIVNDFQKGDIAEGYSVSREKKESFPLTVTSAQKNPTAFYLCASSPNFGRSMNTEAFFGQGTRLTVV.

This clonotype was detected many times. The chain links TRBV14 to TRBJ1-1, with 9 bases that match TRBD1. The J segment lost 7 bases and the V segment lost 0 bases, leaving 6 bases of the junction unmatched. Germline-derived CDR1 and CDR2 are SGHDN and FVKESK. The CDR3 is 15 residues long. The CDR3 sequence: CASSQETGGRGEAFF. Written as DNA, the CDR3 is TGTGCCAGCAGCCAAGAGACAGGGGGAAGGGGTGAAGCTTTCTTT.

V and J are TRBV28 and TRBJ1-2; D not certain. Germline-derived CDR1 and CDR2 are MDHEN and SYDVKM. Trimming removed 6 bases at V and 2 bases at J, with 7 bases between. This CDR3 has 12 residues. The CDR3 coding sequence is TGTGCCAGCAGAAGTCAAAACTATGGCTACACCTTC. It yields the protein CASRSQNYGYTF.

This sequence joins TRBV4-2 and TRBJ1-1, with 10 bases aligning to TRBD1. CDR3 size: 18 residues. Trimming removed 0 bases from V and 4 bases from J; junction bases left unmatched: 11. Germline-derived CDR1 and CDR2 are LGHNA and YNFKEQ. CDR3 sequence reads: CASSQEGVDRGQGTEAFF. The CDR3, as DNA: TGTGCCAGCAGCCAAGAAGGGGTCGACAGGGGGCAGGGCACTGAAGCTTTCTTT.